The clone carrying this T cell receptor (beta chain) was seen repeatedly, ten times or more. No antigen is known for it. This sample was included in a study of T-cell reconstitution after alpha-beta-depleted transplantation in children. Study outcomes and limitations: Some patients owed their high day-60 TCRbeta diversity to surviving recipient T cells and thymic progenitors. One year after transplant, T-cell counts and diversity came mostly from newly produced T cells. Several hundred expanded graft clones reportedly were the source of alpha-beta T cells about two months after transplant.

It was with unique molecular identifiers that the TCRbeta library was prepared. TCRdb re-analysed the PCR reads in MiXCR, keeping a single row per CDR3 protein. The profile shows about 97,000 distinct CDR3 sequences, around 7.8% of them singletons. CDR3 length: 13 residues. The germline V gene encodes CDR1 DFQATT and CDR2 SNEGSKA (reference sequence). Trimming removed 6 bases at V and 7 bases at J, with 17 bases between. The source of this sequence is a boy aged 2-9 years with acute lymphoblastic leukemia, due to receive a stem cell transplant. The sample consisted of PBMCs, taken before TCRalphabeta/CD19-depleted stem cell transplant. V is TRBV20-1 and J is TRBJ2-3, with D perhaps given as TRBD1 or TRBD2 (5 bases each). The CDR3 here is CSAGVTPTNTQYF. The CDR3, as DNA: TGCAGTGCGGGGGTTACCCCCACGAATACGCAGTATTTT.